The clone carrying this T cell receptor beta chain was found a few times. Its specificity is not known. The data originate from a study of identical twins. TCRdb reprocessed the 5' RACE reads via MiXCR and lists one record per CDR3 protein. The sample includes 310,000 or so distinct CDR3 sequences, roughly 10% seen only once; the top ten take 6% to 8.5%. Notes on the study in general: Fewer insertions were carried by abundant cord blood beta clonotypes, but none was seen in memory repertoires.

The germline V gene encodes CDR1 LGHNA and CDR2 YSLEER. The CDR3 is made up of 16 amino acids. V was clipped by 4 bases and J by 4 bases; unmatched bases: 8. These data also featured in a second study, about yellow fever vaccine responses in identical twins. That source reports: A vaccine T cell response that seemed partly convergent and partly personalized was reported in twins.

V gene TRBV4-3 combines with J gene TRBJ2-2; 8 bases line up with TRBD2. This TCR came from a young woman in good health. Source material: CD8+ T cells sorted from blood. This CDR3 reads CASSPGGAASTGELFF. CDR3 sequence (DNA): TGCGCCAGCAGCCCGGGAGGGGCGGCTAGCACCGGGGAGCTGTTTTTT.